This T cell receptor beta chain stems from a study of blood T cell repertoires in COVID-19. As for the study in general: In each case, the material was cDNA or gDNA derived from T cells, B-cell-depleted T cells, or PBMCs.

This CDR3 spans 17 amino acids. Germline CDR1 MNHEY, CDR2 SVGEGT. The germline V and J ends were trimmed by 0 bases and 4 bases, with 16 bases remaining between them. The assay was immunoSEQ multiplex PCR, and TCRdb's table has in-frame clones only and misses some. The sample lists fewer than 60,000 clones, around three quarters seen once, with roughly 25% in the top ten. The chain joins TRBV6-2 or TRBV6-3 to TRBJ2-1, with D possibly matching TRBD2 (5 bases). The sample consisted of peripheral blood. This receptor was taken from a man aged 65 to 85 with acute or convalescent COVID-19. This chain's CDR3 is CASSYSFGVGGYNEQFF. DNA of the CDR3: TGTGCCAGCAGTTACTCGTTCGGGGTAGGCGGGTACAATGAGCAGTTCTTC.